This T cell receptor (beta chain) was recorded in a study of T cells in Graves' hyperthyroidism and ophthalmopathy. Amplified TCR beta CDR3 regions came from RNA transcripts. First-round RT-PCR with HTBI primers amplified the TCR CDR3 region. TCRdb fed the multiplex PCR reads into MiXCR, producing one record per CDR3 protein. The table shows a few hundred thousand distinct CDR3 sequences, with 16% occurring only once. Ophthalmopathy patients had moderate-to-severe active disease, CAS ≥3, NOSPECS ≥4, and disease duration under 3 months. Pregnant or lactating patients were excluded, as were those with uncontrolled infection or other autoimmune disease. Thyroid ultrasound and orbital computed tomography, with clinical symptoms and serum thyroxine and TRAb, informed diagnoses. The sequenced sample consisted of blood. The receptor comes from a woman aged 40 to 50 with Graves' ophthalmopathy.

The CDR3 loop is CASSFYGADQETQYF. The CDR3 DNA is TGCGCCAGCAGCTTTTATGGGGCAGACCAAGAGACCCAGTACTTC. This rearrangement joins TRBV5-1 to TRBJ2-5; tentatively, D is TRBD1 (5 bases). With 2 bases removed from V and 0 bases from J, the gap between germline ends came to 11 bases. The CDR3 consists of 15 residues. CDR1 is SGHRS and CDR2 is YFSETQ in the germline V gene.